This T cell receptor beta chain was found in a study of tumor-infiltrating lymphocytes in primary liver carcinoma. For the study at large: The tumors ranged from roughly 4.2 to 11 cm across and fell within stage T1-T3 N0M0. Yields of productive TCRbeta reads ranged from roughly 3.5 to 7.13 million per sample and were similar across tissue types.

With a constant-region primer, TCR beta cDNA was made from roughly 500 ng of total RNA. Amplification in three nested multiplex PCR rounds with slightly modified ARM-PCR gave rise to TCR beta libraries. The two initial PCR rounds, roughly 11 cycles each, used TRBV1-TRBV30 forward and C-beta reverse primers. TCRdb used MiXCR to reprocess the multiplex PCR reads, holding one entry per CDR3 protein. The profile covers 300,000 to 400,000 distinct CDR3 sequences, with over 55% appearing a single time and more than 8.5% taken by the ten largest. In addition to blood RNA drawn from unsorted whole blood, germline DNA was extracted. V lost 0 bases and J lost 9, with 6 bases in between. The CDR3 spans 12 residues. Germline CDR1 SGHTA, CDR2 FQGNSA.

The specimen was peripheral blood. The chain uses TRBV7-2 and TRBJ2-1, with D unclear. This clonotype originated in a man aged 40-50 years with primary liver carcinoma and hepatitis B virus infection. CDR3 DNA: TGTGCCAGCAGCTTAGCAGGGCGTGAGCAGTTCTTC. Its protein is CASSLAGREQFF.